The source of this T cell receptor beta chain is a study of cytomegalovirus exposure and HLA in healthy donors listed by TCRdb under 2017. Some background on the complete study: According to an earlier analysis of several hundred of the donors, about 190 million T cells yielded 90 million to 130 million unique TCR beta sequences and approximately 280 Gb of sequence data. Every repertoire in the discovery cohort had been generated on one and the same sequencing platform. The later analysis used no new phenotypic data to find candidate immune exposures, relying instead on TCR beta sequences and their occurrence across donors. The aim of the study was to test whether cataloging public T cell receptors could identify signatures of past pathogen exposure. On average, around 240,000 unique TCR beta nucleotide sequences were sequenced per donor among more than 350 genotyped donors of the cohort, with around 19% of those sequences being non-productive. Alongside the repertoire data, information on donor age, sex, ethnicity and CMV serostatus was compiled. In addition to the first cohort of roughly 670 subjects, a separate validation cohort of 120 different subjects was used. High-throughput TCR immunosequencing, statistical association of individual TCRs with disease status, and machine learning were combined to predict cytomegalovirus infection status. The study profiled the T cell repertoires of around 700 subjects by immunosequencing and related them to cytomegalovirus serostatus. The number of typed donors differed by locus: about 629-630 for A, B, C, DRB1 and DQB1; about 520 for DQA1; 606 for DPA1; and some 430 for DPB1. Among the roughly 400 genotyped donors, approximately 77% belonged to the genetic ancestry cluster associated with self-reported Caucasian donors. Roughly 5 DR-DQ haplotypes were handled as single units for association and clustering, since linkage in the cohort was strong. In an earlier analysis of roughly 580 of the donors, high-throughput TCR beta sequencing was used to judge whether each TCR beta V gene segment behaved as functional or pseudogenic. Class I and class II HLA loci were covered by the typing at four-digit resolution. An early release that covered about 600 HLA-typed donors contained approximately 300 gigabases of sequencing data and 85 million to 100 million unique TCR sequences. To study patterns of TCR occurrence, a later analysis re-analyzed previously published TCR beta repertoires from several hundred donors and added high-resolution HLA genotyping. In a later genetic analysis, genome-wide SNP genotypes for about 65% of the roughly 670 donors were used, and that subset was treated as a discovery cohort.

Here is what the overall study found, with its caveats: Linkage disequilibrium might explain the correlated functional status among segregating V segments, but an unknown experimental factor could not be excluded. A later analysis found that TCR association rates varied across HLA loci, with DRB1 alleles showing the most associated TCRs and HLA-C alleles the fewest. Compared with the roughly 670-donor mean, donors in an Asian-associated ancestry cluster had fewer N-insertions in productive TCRs, according to a later genetic analysis. The authors suggested that the approach could potentially be extended to other disease states and immunological phenotypes. Cytomegalovirus status was reported to be diagnosed by the classifier with high specificity and sensitivity in both the original and validation cohorts. In a later analysis, HLA-associated TCR beta chains showed more clonal expansion and lower generation probabilities than non-associated chains that were equally common. In the study, about 150 TCR beta chains were listed as associated with cytomegalovirus. Because counts were too low, about 17 rarely observed V segments, including chromosome 9 orphons, were excluded from the earlier analysis of several hundred of the donors. The sequencing pipeline was judged likely to have produced a cluster of highly shared sequence variants as a technical artifact. In vitro tests confirmed that a few of the cytomegalovirus-associated TCR beta chains recognize cytomegalovirus antigens. Broadly in line with IMGT annotations, most TCR beta V segments showed up in productive rearrangements about 87% or about 30% of the time in an earlier analysis of under 700 of the donors. Roughly uniform sequencing depth across donors was assumed in presence/absence analyses, although this assumption may not hold. In a later analysis, about 16,000 TCR beta sequences were associated with specific HLA alleles at a false discovery rate of 0.05. For the cohort, immune exposure information was limited to CMV serostatus. A further reported finding was that TCR beta sequences accurately predicted the HLA-A and HLA-B alleles for most subjects in the first cohort. Across donors, most TCR sequences were observed very rarely, whereas some public TCRs were present in many individuals. Assigning TCR associations to individual alleles was difficult when HLA alleles, especially DR and DQ, strongly co-occurred. Because some donors lacked HLA typing at each locus, the association tests relied only on the typed subset. Most CMV-associated TCR beta chains appeared to be HLA-restricted in a later analysis, and the HLA associations seemed to be driven largely by CMV exposure. V-gene and J-gene trimming of TCR beta chains was associated with a missense DCLRE1C variant in a later genetic analysis, and the association was replicated in an independent cohort. Only TCR beta chains were sequenced in this cohort, and the absence of alpha or paired-chain data limited detectable features. In a later analysis, several top co-occurrence clusters were reported to appear linked to parvovirus B19, influenza, CMV and Epstein-Barr virus.

This clone appeared a few times. What antigen it recognizes has not been identified. Base qualities are missing; no much larger clone stands one base away. The cohort consisted of approximately 670 healthy bone marrow donors. Cohort members were all nominally healthy when sampled, although unrecorded immune exposures were likely present. The donor tested CMV seropositive, placing the donor among the roughly 270 seropositive members of the cohort. A peripheral blood sample was provided by each donor, and peripheral blood mononuclear cells were used for TCR beta sequencing. The Qiagen DNeasy Blood Extraction Kit was used to extract genomic DNA from the blood cell samples. The method behind the library was the immunoSEQ multiplex PCR assay. The multiplex PCR relied on a mix of 60 forward primers for TCR Vbeta segments and 13 reverse primers for TCR Jbeta segments. The CDR3 region of rearranged TCR beta genes was amplified from genomic DNA with a multiplex PCR assay. On the Illumina HiSeq System, the amplified TCR beta libraries were sequenced as 87-base-pair reads. In the original analysis: In a later analysis, tens of millions of unique TCR beta chains were counted across the approximately 620 repertoires, and roughly 11 million of these chains were shared by at least two donors. Raw reads were error-corrected and collapsed into unique sequences with a nearest-neighbor algorithm that merged closely related sequences to remove PCR and sequencing errors. CDR3 sequences were aligned to IMGT reference sequences to assign V, D and J gene segments. For a sequence to be retained, a match of at least six nucleotides was required to both a V gene segment and a J gene segment. A rearrangement was called productive if the CDR3 had no stop codons and remained in frame with V and J, and every other rearrangement was called non-productive. Following IMGT convention, CDR3 was defined as the stretch from the second conserved V-encoded cysteine up to the conserved J-encoded phenylalanine. The earlier analysis of roughly 590 of the donors excluded sequences that lacked an unambiguous match to a single V gene segment. In an earlier analysis of 587 of the donors, a V segment was called functional when productive rearrangements were above 56.7%, and segregating when the standard deviation between donors exceeded 5%. A statistical classification framework was built to diagnose cytomegalovirus status from the catalog of TCR beta chain sequences. V and J gene assignment, in a later analysis, came from comparing TCR nucleotide sequences with IMGT/GENE-DB human TR gene sequences. In a later analysis, CDR3 sequences and most-parsimonious VDJ recombination scenarios were assigned using the TCRdist pipeline. A later analysis defined each TCR beta chain by its CDR3 amino acid sequence plus V-gene family, and excluded reads lacking a unique V-gene family. To address suspected cross-contamination and a sequencing artifact, a later analysis removed a few hundred highly shared, low-generation-probability nucleotide sequences. A later analysis calculated a clonal expansion index for each public chain from normalized within-repertoire ranks of inferred template counts. In a later analysis, generation probabilities were computed using a VDJ recombination model fitted to out-of-frame rearrangements, and the results were checked against IGoR. Hypergeometric tests were used in a later analysis to score TCR-TCR, TCR-HLA and TCR-CMV co-occurrence, with a repertoire-size bias correction applied to the TCR pairs. False discovery rates were estimated in a later analysis by permuting HLA or CMV assignments 20 times. In a later analysis, co-occurring TCRs were grouped with DBSCAN, and TCRdist sequence similarity was added when clustering was performed within HLA-allele-positive subsets. Repertoires with fewer than 30,000 or more than 120,000 public chains were left out of co-occurrence clustering, as were five repertoires with anomalous nucleotide sharing. TCRdb holds this immuneACCESS table with in-frame rearrangements only. Some clones are missing; in checked studies, unresolved V genes explain under half, and the rest has no known cause. Clone size and V and J calls were adopted from that table, with D and trimming inferred from the DNA. The sample records under 130,000 clones, roughly 73% of which are singletons. 7.5% to 10% of the sample is taken by the ten largest.

The receptor comes from a woman aged 40 to 49 in good health and CMV-seropositive. The sequenced material came from PBMCs.

The DNA reads TGTGCCAGCAGCAGCCATCAGACAGGGATTGGATCACCCCTCCACTTT. It codes for CASSSHQTGIGSPLHF. In this chain, TRBV2 is recombined with TRBJ1-6; 7 nucleotides in the junction match TRBD1. CDR1 and CDR2 were assigned from the germline V gene as SNHLY and FYNNEI. Measured from the cysteine to the phenylalanine, the CDR3 is 16 residues long. The only DNA kept is the CDR3, 48 bases in frame from the first base. Germline trimming amounts to 6 bases on V and 10 bases on J, with 15 as the count of junction bases outside the gene matches. The CDR3, completed at both ends by the reference TRBV2 and TRBJ1-6 genes, gives the full variable domain EPEVTQTPSHQVTQMGQEVILRCVPISNHLYFYWYRQILGQKVEFLVSFYNNEISEKSEIFDDQFSVERPDGSNFTLKIRSTKLEDSAMYFCASSSHQTGIGSPLHFGNGTRLTVT.